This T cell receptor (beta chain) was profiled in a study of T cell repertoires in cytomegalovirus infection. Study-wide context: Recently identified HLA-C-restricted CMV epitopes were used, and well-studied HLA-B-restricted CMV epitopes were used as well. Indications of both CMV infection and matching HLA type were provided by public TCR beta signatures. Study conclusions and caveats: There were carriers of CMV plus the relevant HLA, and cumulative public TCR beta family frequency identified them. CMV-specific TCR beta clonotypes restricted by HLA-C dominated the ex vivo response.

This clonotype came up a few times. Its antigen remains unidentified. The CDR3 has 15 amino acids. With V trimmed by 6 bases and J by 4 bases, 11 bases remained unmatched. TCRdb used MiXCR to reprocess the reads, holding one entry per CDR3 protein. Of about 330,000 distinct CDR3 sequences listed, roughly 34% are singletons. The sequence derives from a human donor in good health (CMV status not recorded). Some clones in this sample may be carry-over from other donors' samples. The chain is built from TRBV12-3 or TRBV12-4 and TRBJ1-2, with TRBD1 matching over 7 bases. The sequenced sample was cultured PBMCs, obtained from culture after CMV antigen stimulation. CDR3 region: CASRPNRGLSYGYTF. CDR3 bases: TGTGCCAGCAGACCGAACAGGGGATTGAGCTATGGCTACACCTTC.